One and the same sample provided the 4 T cell receptor beta chains below, sequenced in a study of shared clonotypes between healthy human individuals. The method was immunoSEQ multiplex PCR; TCRdb's version includes in-frame clones alone and lacks a portion of them. The sample carries some 530,000 clones, roughly 80% recorded once. Sequencing used PBMCs. These receptors came from a woman aged 40-49 years in good health. Some clones in this sample may be carry-over from other donors' samples.

The chain combines TRBV19 with TRBJ2-2, with D perhaps TRBD2 (7 bases). V was trimmed by 9 bases and J by 3 bases, leaving 17 bases between them. Germline values: CDR1 LNHDA, CDR2 SQIVND (reference sequence). The CDR3 length is 15 residues. The DNA for the CDR3 is TGTGCCAGCCTAGGGGGGGATGAGGACACCGGGGAGCTGTTTTTT. It yields the protein CASLGGDEDTGELFF.

This chain connects TRBV28 to TRBJ2-7, with a possible D match to TRBD2 (5 bases). This CDR3 contains 14 residues. Germline V gene sequence: CDR1 MDHEN, CDR2 SYDVKM. Trimming cost V 6 bases and J 6 bases, with 18 bases left between them. CDR3 loop: CASRSVLALGEQYF. CDR3 sequence (DNA): TGTGCCAGCAGGAGCGTCCTAGCACTCGGCGAGCAGTACTTC. Filled out from reference TRBV28 and TRBJ2-7, the complete variable domain reads DVKVTQSSRYLVKRTGEKVFLECVQDMDHENMFWYRQDPGLGLRLIYFSYDVKMKEKGDIPEGYSVSREKKERFSLILESASTNQTSMYLCASRSVLALGEQYFGPGTRLTVT.

A few counts support this clone. The chain combines TRBV14 with TRBJ2-7; perhaps D is TRBD1 or TRBD2 (6 bases each). Germline CDR1 is SGHDN and CDR2 is FVKESK. Trimming removed 1 base from V and 6 bases from J, with 16 bases in between. The CDR3 consists of 15 residues. The CDR3 nucleotides read TGTGCCAGCAGCCAAGTAAGGGGGGCCCTCCTCGAGCAGTACTTC. It yields the protein CASSQVRGALLEQYF.

The chain employs TRBV7-8 and TRBJ2-5, with unresolved D. Germline V gene lookup returns CDR1 SGHVS and CDR2 FQNEAQ. The V gene lost 1 base and the J gene lost 1 base, with 4 bases spanning the gap. The length of the CDR3 is 13 residues. In DNA, the CDR3 is TGTGCCAGCAGCTTAGAGACCCAAGAGACCCAGTACTTC. The encoded protein is CASSLETQETQYF.